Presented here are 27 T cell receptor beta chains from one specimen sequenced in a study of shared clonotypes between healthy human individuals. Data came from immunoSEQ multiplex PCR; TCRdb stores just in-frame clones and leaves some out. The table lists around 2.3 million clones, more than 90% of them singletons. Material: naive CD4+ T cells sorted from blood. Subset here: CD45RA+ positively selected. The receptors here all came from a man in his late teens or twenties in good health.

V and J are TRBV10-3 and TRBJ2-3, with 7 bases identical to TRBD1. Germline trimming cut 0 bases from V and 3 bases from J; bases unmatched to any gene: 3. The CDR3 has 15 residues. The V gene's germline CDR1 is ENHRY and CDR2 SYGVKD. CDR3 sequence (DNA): TGTGCCATCAGTGAGTCACAACAGGGGACAGATACGCAGTATTTT. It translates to CAISESQQGTDTQYF.

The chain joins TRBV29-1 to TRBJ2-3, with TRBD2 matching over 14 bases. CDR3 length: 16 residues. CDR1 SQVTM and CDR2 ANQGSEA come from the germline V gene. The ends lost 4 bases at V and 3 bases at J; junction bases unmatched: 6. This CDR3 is CSVGVGTSGSTDTQYF. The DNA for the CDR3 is TGCAGCGTTGGGGTCGGGACTAGCGGGAGTACAGATACGCAGTATTTT.

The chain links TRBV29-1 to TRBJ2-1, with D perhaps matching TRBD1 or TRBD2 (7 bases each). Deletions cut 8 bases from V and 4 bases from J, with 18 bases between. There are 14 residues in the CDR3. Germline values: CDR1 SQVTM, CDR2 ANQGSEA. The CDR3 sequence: CSTLGQGGYNEQFF. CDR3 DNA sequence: TGCAGCACCCTCGGGCAGGGGGGGTACAATGAGCAGTTCTTC.

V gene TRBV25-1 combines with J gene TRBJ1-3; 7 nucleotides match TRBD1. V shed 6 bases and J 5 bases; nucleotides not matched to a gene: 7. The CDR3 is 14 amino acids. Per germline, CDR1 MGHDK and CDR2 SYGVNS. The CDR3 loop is CASRGQGGRNTIYF. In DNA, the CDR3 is TGTGCCAGCAGGGGGCAGGGGGGCCGAAACACCATATATTTT.

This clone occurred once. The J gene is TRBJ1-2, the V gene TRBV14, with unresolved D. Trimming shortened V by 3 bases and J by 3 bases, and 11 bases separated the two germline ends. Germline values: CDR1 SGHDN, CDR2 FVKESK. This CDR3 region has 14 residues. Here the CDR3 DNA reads TGTGCCAGCAGCCAGGGGTCCAGTTACTATGGCTACACCTTC. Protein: CASSQGSSYYGYTF.

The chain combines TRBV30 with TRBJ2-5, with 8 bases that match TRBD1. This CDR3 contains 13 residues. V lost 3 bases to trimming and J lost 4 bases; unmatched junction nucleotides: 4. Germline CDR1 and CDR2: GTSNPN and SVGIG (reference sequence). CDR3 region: CAWSIRGPETQYF. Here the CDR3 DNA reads TGTGCCTGGAGCATCAGGGGGCCAGAGACCCAGTACTTC.

The CDR3 nucleotides read TGCAGCGTGGCCGGGACGCTTCTGCCTGAAGCTTTCTTT. Amino acids: CSVAGTLLPEAFF. This chain links TRBV29-1 with TRBJ1-1, with D maybe TRBD1 (5 bases). The ends were cut back, 6 bases at V and 6 bases at J, with 17 bases in the middle. The CDR3 consists of 13 residues. Germline CDR1 SQVTM, CDR2 ANQGSEA.

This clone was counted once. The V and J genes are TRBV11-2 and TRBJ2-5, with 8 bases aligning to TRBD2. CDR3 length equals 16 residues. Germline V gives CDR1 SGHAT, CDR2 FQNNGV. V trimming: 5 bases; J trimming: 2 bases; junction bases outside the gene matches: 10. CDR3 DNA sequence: TGTGCCAGCAGCCCCCTACGGCGGGGGGTACAAGAGACCCAGTACTTC. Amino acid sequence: CASSPLRRGVQETQYF.

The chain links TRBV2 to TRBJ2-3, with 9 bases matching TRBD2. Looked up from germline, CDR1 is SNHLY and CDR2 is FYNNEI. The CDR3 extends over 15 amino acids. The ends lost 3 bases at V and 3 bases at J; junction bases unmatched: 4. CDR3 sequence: CASSDGLAGTDTQYF. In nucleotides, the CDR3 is TGTGCCAGCAGTGATGGGCTAGCGGGGACAGATACGCAGTATTTT. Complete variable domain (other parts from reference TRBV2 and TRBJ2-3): EPEVTQTPSHQVTQMGQEVILRCVPISNHLYFYWYRQILGQKVEFLVSFYNNEISEKSEIFDDQFSVERPDGSNFTLKIRSTKLEDSAMYFCASSDGLAGTDTQYFGPGTRLTVL.

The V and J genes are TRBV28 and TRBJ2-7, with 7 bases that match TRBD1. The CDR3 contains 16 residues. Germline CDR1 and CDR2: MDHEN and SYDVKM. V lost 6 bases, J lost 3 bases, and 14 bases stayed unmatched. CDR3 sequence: CASSTRDRDPFYEQYF. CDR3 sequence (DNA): TGTGCCAGCAGCACCAGAGACAGGGATCCCTTCTACGAGCAGTACTTC.

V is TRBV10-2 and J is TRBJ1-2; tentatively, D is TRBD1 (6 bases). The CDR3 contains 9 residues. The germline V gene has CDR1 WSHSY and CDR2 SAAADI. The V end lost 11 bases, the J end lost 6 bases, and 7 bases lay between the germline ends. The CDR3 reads CAAGDGYTF. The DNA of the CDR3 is TGCGCCGCAGGGGATGGCTACACCTTC.

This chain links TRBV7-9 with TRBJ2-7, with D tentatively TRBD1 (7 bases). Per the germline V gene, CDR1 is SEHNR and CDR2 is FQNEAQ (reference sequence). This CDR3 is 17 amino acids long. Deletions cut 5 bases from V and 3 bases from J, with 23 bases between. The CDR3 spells CASSGGGSAGPRYEQYF. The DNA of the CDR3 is TGTGCCAGCAGCGGAGGGGGCTCCGCGGGACCCCGCTACGAGCAGTACTTC.

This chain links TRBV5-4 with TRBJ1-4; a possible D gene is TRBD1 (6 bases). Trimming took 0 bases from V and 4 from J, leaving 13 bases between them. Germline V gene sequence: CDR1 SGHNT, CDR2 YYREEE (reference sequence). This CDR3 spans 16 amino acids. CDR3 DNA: TGTGCCAGCAGCTTGGCTTTGGCAGGGGTTAATGAAAAACTGTTTTTT. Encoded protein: CASSLALAGVNEKLFF.

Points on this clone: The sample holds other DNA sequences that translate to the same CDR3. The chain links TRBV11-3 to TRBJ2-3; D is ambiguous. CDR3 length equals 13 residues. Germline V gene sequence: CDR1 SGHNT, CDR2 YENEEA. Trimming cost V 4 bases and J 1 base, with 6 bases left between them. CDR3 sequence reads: CASSSSRTDTQYF. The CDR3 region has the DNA TGTGCCAGCAGCTCGTCCCGCACAGATACGCAGTATTTT.

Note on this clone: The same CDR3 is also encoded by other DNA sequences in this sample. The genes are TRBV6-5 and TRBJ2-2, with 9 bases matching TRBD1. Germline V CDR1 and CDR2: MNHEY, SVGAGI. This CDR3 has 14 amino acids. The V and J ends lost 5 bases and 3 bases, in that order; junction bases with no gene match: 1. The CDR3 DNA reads TGTGCCAGCAGTCGGACAGGGGACACCGGGGAGCTGTTTTTT. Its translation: CASSRTGDTGELFF.

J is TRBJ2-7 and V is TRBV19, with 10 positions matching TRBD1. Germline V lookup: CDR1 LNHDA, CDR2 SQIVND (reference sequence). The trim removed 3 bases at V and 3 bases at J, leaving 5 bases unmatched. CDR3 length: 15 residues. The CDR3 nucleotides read TGTGCCAGTAGTATTAGACAGGGGGCAGACTACGAGCAGTACTTC. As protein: CASSIRQGADYEQYF.

CDR3 residues: CASFGTGRTQYF. The DNA for the CDR3 is TGTGCCAGCTTTGGGACAGGCCGCACCCAGTACTTC. This sequence joins TRBV6-6 and TRBJ2-5, with 8 bases lining up with TRBD1. There are 12 residues in the CDR3. Per germline, CDR1 MNHNY and CDR2 SVGAGI (reference sequence). The junction had 7 bases not matched to a gene; V was cut back by 8 bases and J by 8 bases.

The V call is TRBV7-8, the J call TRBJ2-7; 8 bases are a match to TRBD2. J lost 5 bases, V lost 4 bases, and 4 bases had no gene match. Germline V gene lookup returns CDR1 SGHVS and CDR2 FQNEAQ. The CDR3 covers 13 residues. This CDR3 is CASSYGRAHEQYF. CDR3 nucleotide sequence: TGTGCCAGCAGCTACGGGAGGGCCCACGAGCAGTACTTC.

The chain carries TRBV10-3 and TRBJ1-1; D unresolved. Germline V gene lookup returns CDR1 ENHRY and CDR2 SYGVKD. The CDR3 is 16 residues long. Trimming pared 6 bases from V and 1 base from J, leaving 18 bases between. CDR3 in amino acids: CAISQTTVRGNTEAFF. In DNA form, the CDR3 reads TGTGCCATCAGCCAGACCACGGTGCGGGGGAACACTGAAGCTTTCTTT.

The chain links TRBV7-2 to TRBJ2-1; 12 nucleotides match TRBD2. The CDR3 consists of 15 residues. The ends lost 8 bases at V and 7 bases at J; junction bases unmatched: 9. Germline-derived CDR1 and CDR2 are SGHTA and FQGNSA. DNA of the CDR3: TGTGCCAGCTCCTTAACTAGCGGGAGGCTTAATGAGCAGTTCTTC. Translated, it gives CASSLTSGRLNEQFF. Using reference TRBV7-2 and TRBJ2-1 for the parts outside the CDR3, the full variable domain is GAGVSQSPSNKVTEKGKDVELRCDPISGHTALYWYRQSLGQGLEFLIYFQGNSAPDKSGLPSDRFSAERTGGSVSTLTIQRTQQEDSAVYLCASSLTSGRLNEQFFGPGTRLTVL.

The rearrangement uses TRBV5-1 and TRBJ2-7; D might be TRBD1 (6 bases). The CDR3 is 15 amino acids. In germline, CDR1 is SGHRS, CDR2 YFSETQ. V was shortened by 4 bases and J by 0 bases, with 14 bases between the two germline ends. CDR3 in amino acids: CASSLGGPGSYEQYF. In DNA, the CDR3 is TGCGCCAGCAGCCTTGGGGGCCCGGGCTCCTACGAGCAGTACTTC.

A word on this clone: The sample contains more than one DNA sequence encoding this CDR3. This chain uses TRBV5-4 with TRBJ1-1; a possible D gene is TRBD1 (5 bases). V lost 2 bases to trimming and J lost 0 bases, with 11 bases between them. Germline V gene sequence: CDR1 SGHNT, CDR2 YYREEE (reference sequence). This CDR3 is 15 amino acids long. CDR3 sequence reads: CASSLDNRMNTEAFF. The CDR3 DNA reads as TGTGCCAGCAGCTTAGATAACAGGATGAACACTGAAGCTTTCTTT.

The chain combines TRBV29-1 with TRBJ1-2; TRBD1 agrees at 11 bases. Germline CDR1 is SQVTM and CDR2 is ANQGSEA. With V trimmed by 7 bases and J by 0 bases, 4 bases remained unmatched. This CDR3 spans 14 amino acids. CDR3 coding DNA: TGCAGCGCCGGACAGGGGGCGGCTAACTATGGCTACACCTTC. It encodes CSAGQGAANYGYTF.

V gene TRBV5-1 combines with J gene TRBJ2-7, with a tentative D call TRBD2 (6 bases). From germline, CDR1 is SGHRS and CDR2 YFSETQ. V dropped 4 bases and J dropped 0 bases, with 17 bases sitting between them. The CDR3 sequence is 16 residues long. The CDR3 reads CASSPSGSGSSYEQYF. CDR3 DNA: TGCGCCAGCAGCCCCTCCGGGAGCGGGTCCTCCTACGAGCAGTACTTC.

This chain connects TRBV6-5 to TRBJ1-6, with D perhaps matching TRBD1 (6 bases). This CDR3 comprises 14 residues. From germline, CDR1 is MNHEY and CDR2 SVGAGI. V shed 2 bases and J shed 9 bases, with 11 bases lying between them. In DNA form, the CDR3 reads TGTGCCAGCAGTTACCTGCAGGGGACTTCACCCCTCCACTTT. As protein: CASSYLQGTSPLHF.

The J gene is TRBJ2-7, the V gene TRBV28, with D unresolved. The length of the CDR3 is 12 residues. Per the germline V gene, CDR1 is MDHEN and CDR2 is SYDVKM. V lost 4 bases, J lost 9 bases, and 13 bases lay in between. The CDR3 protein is CASSSASIGQYF. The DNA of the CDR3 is TGTGCCAGCAGTTCCGCCTCAATCGGGCAGTACTTC.

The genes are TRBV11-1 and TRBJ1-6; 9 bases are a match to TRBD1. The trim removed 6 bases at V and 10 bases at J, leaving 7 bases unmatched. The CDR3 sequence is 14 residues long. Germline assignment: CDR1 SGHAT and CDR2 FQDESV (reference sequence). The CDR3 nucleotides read TGTGCCAGCAGACTACAGGGGGCCCAGTCACCCCTCCACTTT. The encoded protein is CASRLQGAQSPLHF.